This is a list of T cell receptor beta chains from one sample in a study of blood T cell repertoires in COVID-19. Sequenced by immunoSEQ multiplex PCR; TCRdb stores in-frame clones only, minus some. The sample has 160,000 or so clones; 80% to 85% are singletons. Sequencing used PBMCs or T cells enriched from blood (not recorded which). Receptors originate from a woman aged 50 to 65 who had recovered from COVID-19. Each CDR3 is given with its conserved first and last residue. D genes are given only for firm matches. For some rows the clone size is stated as once, few or many, or as a class when expanded; others skip it.

v_gene,d_gene,j_gene,abundance,CDR3aa,CDR3nt
TRBV4-2,TRBD1,TRBJ1-3,NA,CASSQRSQGLTHLSGNTIYF,TGTGCCAGCAGCCAACGGTCACAGGGGCTAACTCACCTCTCTGGAAACACCATATATTTT
TRBV2,NA,TRBJ1-5,NA,CASSHTRDMLLRRGQPQHF,TGTGCCAGCAGCCACACCCGCGACATGTTGTTGAGGAGGGGTCAGCCCCAGCATTTT
TRBV28,TRBD1,TRBJ1-5,NA,CASDLGSGGANQPQHF,TGTGCCAGCGATTTGGGGTCAGGGGGTGCCAATCAGCCCCAGCATTTT
TRBV9,TRBD1,TRBJ1-3,NA,CASSATGISGNTIYF,TGTGCCAGCAGCGCGACAGGGATCTCTGGAAACACCATATATTTT
TRBV4-2,NA,TRBJ2-7,NA,CASSQDLGSWGEIYEQYF,TGTGCCAGCAGCCAAGATCTTGGGTCCTGGGGGGAAATATACGAGCAGTACTTC
TRBV6-5,TRBD1,TRBJ1-5,NA,CATGQGNQPQHF,TGTGCCACCGGACAGGGGAATCAGCCCCAGCATTTT
TRBV7-3,TRBD2,TRBJ2-1,NA,CASSPSGGDSGEGNEQFF,TGTGCCAGCAGCCCCTCGGGAGGGGATAGCGGGGAGGGGAATGAGCAGTTCTTC
TRBV11-2,TRBD1,TRBJ1-1,few,CASSAAGTGYTEAFF,TGTGCCAGCAGCGCCGCCGGGACAGGGTACACTGAAGCTTTCTTT
TRBV2,TRBD1,TRBJ1-2,NA,CASSQDRVYGYTF,TGTGCCAGCAGTCAAGACAGGGTCTATGGCTACACCTTC
TRBV7-2,TRBD2,TRBJ2-3,NA,CASSLTGTSGRASTDTQYF,TGTGCCAGCAGCCTGACGGGGACTAGCGGGAGGGCGAGCACAGATACGCAGTATTTT
TRBV10-3,TRBD1,TRBJ1-1,NA,CAISLRDRGAGDTEAFF,TGTGCCATCAGTCTGCGGGACAGGGGGGCCGGTGACACTGAAGCTTTCTTT
TRBV28,TRBD1,TRBJ2-5,NA,CASSARGLQETQYF,TGTGCCAGCAGTGCCAGGGGGCTACAGGAGACCCAGTACTTC
TRBV12-2,NA,TRBJ2-7,NA,CASRPPRTEGLQLIGEYF,TGTGCAAGTCGCCCTCCACGAACGGAGGGACTACAACTTATAGGGGAGTACTTC
TRBV20-1,NA,TRBJ2-5,NA,CRGGDLAQYF,TGCAGAGGAGGGGACTTGGCCCAGTACTTC
TRBV5-1,TRBD2,TRBJ2-1,NA,CASSLEPSGYNEQFF,TGCGCCAGCAGCTTGGAGCCTAGCGGATACAATGAGCAGTTCTTC
TRBV23-1,NA,TRBJ1-2,few,CASPPTYGYTF,TGCGCCAGCCCCCCTACCTATGGCTACACCTTC
TRBV7-8,TRBD2,TRBJ2-1,NA,CASSPGQRGGNEQFF,TGTGCCAGCAGCCCTGGGCAGCGGGGGGGGAATGAGCAGTTCTTC
TRBV19,TRBD2,TRBJ2-1,NA,CASSVILTGGPSSYNEQFF,TGTGCCAGTAGTGTCATTTTGACGGGGGGACCTAGCTCCTACAATGAGCAGTTCTTC
TRBV18,NA,TRBJ2-7,NA,CASSPGLNSYEQYF,TGTGCCAGCTCACCGGGGCTCAACTCCTACGAGCAGTACTTC
TRBV7-3,TRBD2,TRBJ2-7,NA,CASSPTSGSHEQYF,TGTGCCAGCAGCCCCACTAGCGGGAGCCACGAGCAGTACTTC
TRBV19,TRBD2,TRBJ2-1,NA,CASSIAGGLSYNEQFF,TGTGCCAGTAGTATAGCGGGAGGACTCTCCTACAATGAGCAGTTCTTC
TRBV6-6,NA,TRBJ1-5,NA,CASSYSLAQPQHF,TGTGCCAGCAGTTACTCGTTAGCTCAGCCCCAGCATTTT
TRBV7-7,NA,TRBJ2-2,NA,CASSENRPGTGELFF,TGTGCTAGCAGCGAGAACCGACCAGGCACCGGGGAGCTGTTTTTT
TRBV3-1/TRBV3-2,NA,TRBJ1-1,NA,CASSQIRGGTEAFF,TGTGCCAGCAGCCAAATTCGGGGAGGGACTGAAGCTTTCTTT
TRBV18,TRBD1,TRBJ1-2,NA,CASSPPEWGTDGYTF,TGTGCCAGCTCACCACCGGAATGGGGGACAGACGGCTACACCTTC
TRBV6-2/TRBV6-3,NA,TRBJ1-2,NA,CASSYRNYGYTF,TGTGCCAGCAGTTACCGTAACTATGGCTACACCTTC
TRBV9,TRBD2,TRBJ2-1,few,CASSVGGTSGRAGNEQFF,TGTGCCAGCAGCGTAGGGGGGACTAGCGGGAGGGCAGGCAATGAGCAGTTCTTC
TRBV2,TRBD2,TRBJ2-7,NA,CASSLIAGGREQYF,TGTGCCAGCAGCCTAATAGCGGGAGGCCGGGAGCAGTACTTC
TRBV5-1,NA,TRBJ1-3,NA,CASSLGGGSGNTIYF,TGCGCCAGCAGCTTGGGAGGGGGCTCTGGAAACACCATATATTTT
TRBV19,NA,TRBJ2-1,NA,CASSIDGTAYNEQFF,TGTGCCAGTAGTATAGATGGGACTGCCTACAATGAGCAGTTCTTC
TRBV3-1/TRBV3-2,NA,TRBJ2-7,NA,CASSQATGEQYF,TGTGCCAGCAGCCAAGCCACCGGCGAGCAGTACTTC
TRBV2,NA,TRBJ1-1,NA,CASSRDTEAFF,TGTGCCAGCTCCAGGGACACTGAAGCTTTCTTT